Below, 18 T cell receptor beta chains from the same sample are listed, as sequenced in a study of tumor-infiltrating lymphocytes in primary liver carcinoma. Unsorted bulk tissue (about 18-32 mg) underwent RNA and DNA co-extraction. The template, around 540 ng total RNA, yielded TCR beta cDNA made with a constant-region primer. Slightly modified ARM-PCR, run as three nested multiplex PCR rounds, produced the TCR beta libraries. The first two PCR rounds used TRBV1-TRBV30 primers with a Cbeta primer, approximately 9 cycles each. MiXCR, applied by TCRdb to the multiplex PCR reads, yields one record per CDR3 protein. Among fewer than 80,000 distinct CDR3 sequences listed, about 75% were seen once. Sample: tumor-adjacent normal liver tissue. These receptors all come from a man aged 40-49 years with primary liver carcinoma and hepatitis B virus infection.

At least ten counts were recorded for this clonotype. The chain employs TRBV19 and TRBJ2-7; 9 bases are shared with TRBD2. This CDR3 has 15 residues. The V and J ends lost 2 bases and 1 base, in that order; junction bases with no gene match: 3. In germline, CDR1 is LNHDA, CDR2 SQIVND (reference sequence). CDR3 in DNA: TGTGCCAGTAGTATATCTAGCGGGATTTCCTACGAGCAGTACTTC. It is translated as CASSISSGISYEQYF. The whole variable domain, filled in from reference TRBV19 and TRBJ2-7, reads DGGITQSPKYLFRKEGQNVTLSCEQNLNHDAMYWYRQDPGQGLRLIYYSQIVNDFQKGDIAEGYSVSREKKESFPLTVTSAQKNPTAFYLCASSISSGISYEQYFGPGTRLTVT.

In the case of this clonotype: One end of the junction varies from germline; a read error may be responsible. The chain uses TRBV28 and TRBJ2-6; TRBD1 is a possible D gene (5 bases). There are 15 residues in the CDR3. Germline V gives CDR1 MDHEN, CDR2 SYDVKM. The CDR3 reads CASSFGRAGANVLTF. The CDR3 DNA reads as TGTGCCAGCAGTTTCGGACGGGCTGGGGCCAACGTCCTGACCTTC.

To note about this clonotype: The junction and the germline gene differ at one end; a read error may be behind it. This sequence joins TRBV6-4 and TRBJ2-1, with D possibly matching TRBD2 (6 bases). CDR3 size: 11 residues. Germline values: CDR1 MRHNA, CDR2 SNTAGT. Here the CDR3 DNA reads TGTGCCAGCAGCAGAGGGACTGAGAAGTTCTTC. This encodes CASSRGTEKFF.

V usage is TRBV2 and J usage is TRBJ2-1; D is undetermined. The V gene lost 9 bases and the J gene lost 8 bases, with 14 bases spanning the gap. Germline V CDR1 and CDR2: SNHLY, FYNNEI. The CDR3 totals 12 residues. The CDR3 protein is CASSTREDEQFF. In DNA form, the CDR3 reads TGTGCCAGTTCGACACGTGAGGATGAGCAGTTCTTC.

This clonotype was seen more than once but under ten times. One junction end does not reproduce the germline sequence, and a read error may be involved. The chain recombines TRBV10-3 with TRBJ1-2; TRBD1 is a possible D gene (6 bases). CDR3 length equals 16 residues. From germline, CDR1 is ENHRY and CDR2 SYGVKD. The CDR3 DNA sequence: TGTGGTATCAGTGAGTCAACAGGGCTCTCAGCCTATGGATACACCTTC. This gives the protein CGISESTGLSAYGYTF.

Comments on this clonotype: Possible read error: a much larger clone is one base away. The chain joins TRBV29-1 to TRBJ2-1; D is possibly TRBD1 or TRBD2 (5 bases each). Trimming cost V 5 bases and J 12 bases, with 11 bases left between them. This CDR3 comprises 10 residues. The germline CDR1 and CDR2 sequences are SQVTM and ANQGSEA. The CDR3 sequence is CSVLDSGQFF. The CDR3 DNA sequence: TGCAGCGTTCTTGACAGCGGGCAGTTCTTC.

Comments on this clonotype: The junction differs from germline at one of its ends, possibly a read error. The chain couples TRBV11-2 to TRBJ2-5; D uncertain. From germline, CDR1 is SGHAT and CDR2 FQNNGV. The CDR3 is 11 residues long. The CDR3 region has the DNA TGTGCCAGCAGGTTAGGTCAGGCCCTGTACTTC. This sequence encodes CASRLGQALYF.

Comment on this clonotype: A read error may explain this, as a much larger clone is one base away. The CDR3 DNA follows: TGTGCCAGCGGCTTTGGAGGGAGTGGCTACACCTTC. Translation gives CASGFGGSGYTF. The chain employs TRBV7-8 and TRBJ1-2; D ambiguous. Germline V CDR1 and CDR2: SGHVS, FQNEAQ. This CDR3 spans 12 amino acids. Variable domain in full (rest from reference TRBV7-8 and TRBJ1-2): GAGVSQSPRYKVAKRGQDVALRCDPISGHVSLFWYQQALGQGPEFLTYFQNEAQLDKSGLPSDRFFAERPEGSVSTLKIQRTQQEDSAVYLCASGFGGSGYTFGSGTRLTVV.

On this clonotype itself: The final CDR3 position lacks the conserved phenylalanine or tryptophan, pointing to a likely read error. The chain links TRBV4-3 to TRBJ2-7; 7 nucleotides match TRBD1. Per the germline V gene, CDR1 is LGHNA and CDR2 is YSLEER. This CDR3 is built from 15 residues. The CDR3 DNA is TGTGCCAGTAGCCAAACCCCAGCCCGGGACAGCGAGCAGTACATC. Protein sequence: CASSQTPARDSEQYI.

This clonotype has only one observation. This chain joins TRBV5-4 and TRBJ2-3; the D gene is possibly TRBD2 (6 bases). The CDR3 runs 15 residues. Germline V gives CDR1 SGHNT, CDR2 YYREEE (reference sequence). Trimming shortened V by 5 bases and J by 6 bases, and 19 bases separated the two germline ends. The CDR3 is CASRIVGLRGDTQYF. The CDR3 DNA is TGTGCCAGCAGGATAGTGGGACTTCGCGGTGATACGCAGTATTTT.

About this clonotype itself: A much bigger clone sits one base away, suggesting this may be a read error. This sequence joins TRBV7-9 and TRBJ2-1; no clear D gene. V dropped 5 bases and J dropped 6 bases, with 8 bases sitting between them. CDR1 and CDR2 (germline): SEHNR, FQNEAQ (reference sequence). This CDR3 spans 12 amino acids. This chain's CDR3 is CASSLTVNEQFF. The CDR3 nucleotides are TGTGCCAGCAGCCTCACCGTCAATGAGCAGTTCTTC. The variable domain in full, with the rest retrieved from reference TRBV7-9 and TRBJ2-1, is DTGVSQNPRHKITKRGQNVTFRCDPISEHNRLYWYRQTLGQGPEFLTYFQNEAQLEKSRLLSDRFSAERPKGSFSTLEIQRTEQGDSAMYLCASSLTVNEQFFGPGTRLTVL.

At least ten counts were recorded for this clonotype. The chain employs TRBV7-9 and TRBJ1-1, with a weak D call TRBD1 (5 bases). CDR3 size: 14 residues. Germline V lookup: CDR1 SEHNR, CDR2 FQNEAQ (reference sequence). Trimming left V 1 base short and J 4 bases short, with 10 bases between. Here the CDR3 DNA reads TGTGCCAGCAGCTTAGTATCAGGGAGCACTGAAGCTTTCTTT. Residues: CASSLVSGSTEAFF.

Worth noting for this clonotype: An end of the junction differs from the germline gene, which may be a read error. This rearrangement joins TRBV11-3 to TRBJ2-1; D gene ambiguous. Per germline, CDR1 SGHNT and CDR2 YENEEA. CDR3 size: 14 residues. The CDR3 region is CVSSLGVSNNEQFF. CDR3 coding DNA: TGTGTCAGCAGCTTGGGCGTCTCGAACAATGAGCAGTTCTTC.

Note on this clonotype: The missing conserved phenylalanine or tryptophan at the end of this CDR3 makes a read error likely. This sequence joins TRBV29-1 and TRBJ2-3, with D unresolved. Germline CDR1 SQVTM, CDR2 ANQGSEA. The CDR3 is made up of 13 amino acids. The CDR3 nucleotides are TGCGGCGTTTTACGCAGGAACACAGATACGCAGTATATT. It specifies CGVLRRNTDTQYI.

To note about this clonotype: A junction boundary mismatches the germline segment, possibly from a read error. The chain has TRBV6-6 and TRBJ1-1, with unresolved D. The CDR3 runs 13 residues. The V gene's germline CDR1 is MNHNY and CDR2 SVGAGI (reference sequence). The CDR3: CASSISGSTEAFF. CDR3 DNA: TGTGCCAGCAGCATATCGGGGAGCACTGAAGCCTTCTTT.

In the case of this clonotype: Just one base apart from a much larger clone, this may be a read error. The chain uses TRBV5-1 and TRBJ2-3, with a possible D match to TRBD2 (6 bases). The CDR3 is made up of 14 amino acids. The V end lost 6 bases, the J end lost 2 bases, and 13 bases lay between the germline ends. Germline-derived CDR1 and CDR2 are SGHRS and YFSETQ. The CDR3 DNA follows: TGCGCCAGCATCTTTAAGCGGGCCACAGATACGCAGTATTTT. Amino acid sequence: CASIFKRATDTQYF.

V usage is TRBV6-5 and J usage is TRBJ1-1; D may be TRBD1 (6 bases). Germline V gene data show CDR1 as MNHEY and CDR2 as SVGAGI. The CDR3 runs to 13 residues. Trimming shortened V by 5 bases and J by 8 bases, and 15 bases separated the two germline ends. Written as DNA, the CDR3 is TGTGCCAGCAGTAGGGACATTGTTGTGGAAGCTTTCTTT. Encoded protein: CASSRDIVVEAFF.

Turning to this clonotype: The conserved phenylalanine or tryptophan normally closing the CDR3 is absent here, so this likely arose from a read error. The CDR3 DNA follows: TGTGCCAGCAGATTAGAGCTCCTAGAGGGAATGAATGGGCAGTTCTTG. This encodes CASRLELLEGMNGQFL. This rearrangement joins TRBV11-2 to TRBJ2-1; a possible D gene is TRBD2 (5 bases). CDR3 size: 16 residues. Germline lookup yields CDR1 SGHAT and CDR2 FQNNGV.